This is a list of T cell receptor beta chains from one sample in a study of blood T cells in healthy people across ages. In TCRdb, the 5' RACE reads were re-called with MiXCR into one record per CDR3 protein. The sample comprises 500,000 to 700,000 distinct CDR3 sequences, about 30% of which are singletons, and about a sixth rests with the top ten. The sequencing input was blood. All receptors derive from a woman older than 75 in good health. The conserved cysteine and the conserved F or W are not part of the CDR3 here. Fields, in order: V gene, J gene, D gene, CDR3 protein. A D gene is named only where the DNA matches it firmly.

v_gene: TRBV12-3/TRBV12-4
j_gene: TRBJ2-6
d_gene: TRBD1
CDR3aa: ASRGQGPSGANVRT

v_gene: TRBV29-1
j_gene: TRBJ2-1
d_gene: -
CDR3aa: SVGDPSSYNEQF

v_gene: TRBV21-1
j_gene: TRBJ1-2
d_gene: -
CDR3aa: ASSNISRETNYGYT

v_gene: TRBV7-9
j_gene: TRBJ1-2
d_gene: -
CDR3aa: ASSPDGATKGYT

v_gene: TRBV28
j_gene: TRBJ2-1
d_gene: -
CDR3aa: ASEGPRMF

v_gene: TRBV7-2
j_gene: TRBJ1-3
d_gene: -
CDR3aa: ASRSGPSSGNTIY

v_gene: TRBV6-2/TRBV6-3
j_gene: TRBJ1-5
d_gene: -
CDR3aa: ASSYPGGGNQPQH

v_gene: TRBV6-1
j_gene: TRBJ2-3
d_gene: -
CDR3aa: ASSEGTHNTDTQY

v_gene: TRBV12-3/TRBV12-4
j_gene: -
d_gene: -
CDR3aa: ASSWGGGYEQY

v_gene: TRBV12-3/TRBV12-4
j_gene: TRBJ2-7
d_gene: TRBD1
CDR3aa: ASSYGDSYEQY

v_gene: TRBV5-1
j_gene: TRBJ1-1
d_gene: TRBD1
CDR3aa: ASSQRTGRNTEAF

v_gene: TRBV20-1
j_gene: TRBJ1-2
d_gene: -
CDR3aa: SARPSGSTSYGYT

v_gene: TRBV21-1
j_gene: TRBJ1-1
d_gene: -
CDR3aa: ASSKGWRGLSNTEAF

v_gene: TRBV11-2
j_gene: TRBJ1-2
d_gene: -
CDR3aa: ASSLDEADRYGYT

v_gene: TRBV3-1
j_gene: TRBJ2-1
d_gene: -
CDR3aa: ASSLRGDYNEQF

v_gene: TRBV7-6
j_gene: -
d_gene: -
CDR3aa: ASSLADQGSYEQY

v_gene: TRBV7-7
j_gene: TRBJ2-2
d_gene: -
CDR3aa: ASSLGAGNTGELF

v_gene: TRBV4-2
j_gene: TRBJ1-2
d_gene: TRBD1
CDR3aa: ASSQVGPGMTGKNYGYT

v_gene: TRBV5-1
j_gene: TRBJ2-2
d_gene: TRBD2
CDR3aa: ASTRTSGDTGELF

v_gene: TRBV19
j_gene: TRBJ1-1
d_gene: -
CDR3aa: ASSNENANTEAF

v_gene: TRBV30
j_gene: TRBJ1-1
d_gene: -
CDR3aa: AWSVIGLYTEAF

v_gene: TRBV28
j_gene: TRBJ1-5
d_gene: TRBD1
CDR3aa: ASGLILGQGANQPQH

v_gene: TRBV6-2/TRBV6-3
j_gene: TRBJ2-7
d_gene: -
CDR3aa: ASNDFYEQY

v_gene: TRBV9
j_gene: TRBJ1-2
d_gene: -
CDR3aa: ASSVEGVFNYGYT

v_gene: TRBV7-2
j_gene: TRBJ2-1
d_gene: -
CDR3aa: ASSTDLGGEQF